This T cell receptor beta chain was profiled in a study of OX40 agonist ivuxolimab in advanced cancers. Turning to the study itself: Each dose-escalation patient presented with hepatocellular carcinoma, melanoma, renal cell or head and neck cancer. Study outcomes and limitations: Not determined was the antigen specificity of the expanded peripheral T cells. Clonal expansion from baseline to week 6 occurred in both CD4+ and CD8+ T cells.

Peripheral blood came from all dose cohorts at three timepoints. A word on this clone: Its antigen is currently unknown.

Germline trimming cut 4 bases from V and 6 bases from J; bases unmatched to any gene: 8. This CDR3 region has 15 residues. Germline V gene data show CDR1 as SGHRS and CDR2 as YFSETQ. Using immunoSEQ multiplex PCR, the repertoire was profiled, and TCRdb retains in-frame clones only, with some absent. The sample holds tens of thousands of clones, about 90% seen once. Sequencing used CD4+ or CD8+ T cells sorted from blood, obtained in a trial of the OX40 agonist ivuxolimab. The sequence came from an adult with an advanced solid tumor such as melanoma, head and neck, liver or kidney cancer. This rearrangement joins TRBV5-1 to TRBJ2-3; 10 positions match TRBD1. Here the CDR3 reads CASSPGQGIFDTQYF. The CDR3 DNA sequence: TGCGCCAGCAGCCCGGGACAGGGGATATTTGATACGCAGTATTTT.